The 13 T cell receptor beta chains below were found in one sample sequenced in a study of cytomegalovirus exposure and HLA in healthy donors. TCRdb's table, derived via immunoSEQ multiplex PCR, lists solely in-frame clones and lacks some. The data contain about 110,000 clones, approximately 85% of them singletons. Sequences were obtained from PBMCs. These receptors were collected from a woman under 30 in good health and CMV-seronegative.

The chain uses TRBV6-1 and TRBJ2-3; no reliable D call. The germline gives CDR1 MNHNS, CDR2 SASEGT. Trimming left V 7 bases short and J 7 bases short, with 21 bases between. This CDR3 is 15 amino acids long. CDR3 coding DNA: TGTGCCAGCAACTCCGGGTTCAATAAGGAGCATACGCAGTATTTT. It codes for CASNSGFNKEHTQYF.

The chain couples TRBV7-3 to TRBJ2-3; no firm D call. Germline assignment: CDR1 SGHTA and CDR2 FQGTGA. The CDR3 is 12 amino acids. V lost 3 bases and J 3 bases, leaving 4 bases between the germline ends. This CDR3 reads CASSFGTDTQYF. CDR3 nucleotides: TGTGCCAGCAGCTTCGGGACAGATACGCAGTATTTT. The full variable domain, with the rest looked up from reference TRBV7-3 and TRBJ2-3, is GAGVSQTPSNKVTEKGKYVELRCDPISGHTALYWYRQSLGQGPEFLIYFQGTGAADDSGLPNDRFFAVRPEGSVSTLKIQRTERGDSAVYLCASSFGTDTQYFGPGTRLTVL.

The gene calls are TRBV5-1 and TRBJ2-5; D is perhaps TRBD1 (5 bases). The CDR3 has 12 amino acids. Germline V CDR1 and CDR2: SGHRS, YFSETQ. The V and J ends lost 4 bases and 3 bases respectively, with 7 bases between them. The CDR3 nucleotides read TGCGCCAGCAGCCTGACAGAAGAGACCCAGTACTTC. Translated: CASSLTEETQYF. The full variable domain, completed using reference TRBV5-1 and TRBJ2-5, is KAGVTQTPRYLIKTRGQQVTLSCSPISGHRSVSWYQQTPGQGLQFLFEYFSETQRNKGNFPGRFSGRQFSNSRSEMNVSTLELGDSALYLCASSLTEETQYFGPGTRLLVL.

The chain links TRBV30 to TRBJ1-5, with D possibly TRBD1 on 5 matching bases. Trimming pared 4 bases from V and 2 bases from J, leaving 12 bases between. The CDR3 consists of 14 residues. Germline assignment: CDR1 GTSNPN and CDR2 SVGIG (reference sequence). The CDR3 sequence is CAWMGRGGNQPQHF. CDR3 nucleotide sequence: TGTGCCTGGATGGGTAGGGGCGGCAATCAGCCCCAGCATTTT.

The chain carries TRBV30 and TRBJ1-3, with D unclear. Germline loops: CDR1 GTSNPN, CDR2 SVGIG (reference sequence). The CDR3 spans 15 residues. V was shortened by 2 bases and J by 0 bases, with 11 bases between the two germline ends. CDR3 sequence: CAWSKPERSGNTIYF. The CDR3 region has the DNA TGTGCCTGGAGTAAACCAGAACGCTCTGGAAACACCATATATTTT.

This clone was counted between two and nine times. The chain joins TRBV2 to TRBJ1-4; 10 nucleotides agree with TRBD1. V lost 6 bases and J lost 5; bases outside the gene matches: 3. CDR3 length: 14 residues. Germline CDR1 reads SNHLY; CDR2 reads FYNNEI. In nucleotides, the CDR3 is TGTGCCAGCAGGGAGACAGGGGGCAATGAAAAACTGTTTTTT. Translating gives CASRETGGNEKLFF. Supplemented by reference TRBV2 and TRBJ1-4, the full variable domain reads EPEVTQTPSHQVTQMGQEVILRCVPISNHLYFYWYRQILGQKVEFLVSFYNNEISEKSEIFDDQFSVERPDGSNFTLKIRSTKLEDSAMYFCASRETGGNEKLFFGSGTQLSVL.

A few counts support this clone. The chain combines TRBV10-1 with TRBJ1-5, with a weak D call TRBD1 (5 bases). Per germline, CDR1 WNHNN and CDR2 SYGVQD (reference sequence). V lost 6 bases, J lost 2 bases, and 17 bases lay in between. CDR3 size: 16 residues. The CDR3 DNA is TGCGCCAGCAGGGTCGCCCAGACAGAGGGCAATCAGCCCCAGCATTTT. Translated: CASRVAQTEGNQPQHF.

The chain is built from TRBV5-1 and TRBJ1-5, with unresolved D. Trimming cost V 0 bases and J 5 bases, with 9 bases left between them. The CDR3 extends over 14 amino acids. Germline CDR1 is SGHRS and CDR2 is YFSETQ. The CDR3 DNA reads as TGCGCCAGCAGCTTGGAATCAGGCTATCAGCCCCAGCATTTT. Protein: CASSLESGYQPQHF.

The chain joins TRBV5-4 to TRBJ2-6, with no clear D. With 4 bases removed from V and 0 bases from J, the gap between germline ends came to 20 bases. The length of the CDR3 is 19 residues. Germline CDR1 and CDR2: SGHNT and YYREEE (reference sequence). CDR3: CASSPRPKYTISGANVLTF. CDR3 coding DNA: TGTGCCAGCAGCCCCCGTCCCAAGTACACAATCTCTGGGGCCAACGTCCTGACTTTC.

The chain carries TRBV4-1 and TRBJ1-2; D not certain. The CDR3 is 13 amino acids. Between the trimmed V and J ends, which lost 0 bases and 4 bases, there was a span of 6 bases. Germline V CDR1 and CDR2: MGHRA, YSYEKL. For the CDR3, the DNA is TGCGCCAGCAGCCAAGAATCCCTCTATGGCTACACCTTC. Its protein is CASSQESLYGYTF.

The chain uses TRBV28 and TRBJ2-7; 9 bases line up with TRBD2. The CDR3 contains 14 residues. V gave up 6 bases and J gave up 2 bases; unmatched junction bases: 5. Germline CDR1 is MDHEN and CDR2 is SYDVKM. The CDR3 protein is CASRRRGGTYEQYF. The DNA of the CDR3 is TGTGCCAGCAGAAGGCGGGGGGGTACCTACGAGCAGTACTTC.

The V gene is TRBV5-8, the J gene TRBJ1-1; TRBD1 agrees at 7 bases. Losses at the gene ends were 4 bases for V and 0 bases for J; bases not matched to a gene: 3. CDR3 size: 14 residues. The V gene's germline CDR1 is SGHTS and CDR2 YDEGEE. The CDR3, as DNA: TGTGCCAGCAGCGCACAGGGGATGAACACTGAAGCTTTCTTT. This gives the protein CASSAQGMNTEAFF.

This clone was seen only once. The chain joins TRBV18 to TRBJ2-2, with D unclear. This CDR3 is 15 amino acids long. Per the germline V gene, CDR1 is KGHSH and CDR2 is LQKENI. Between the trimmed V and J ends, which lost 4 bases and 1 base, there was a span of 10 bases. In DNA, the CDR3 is TGTGCCAGCTCACTGTTAGATTTGAACACCGGGGAGCTGTTTTTT. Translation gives CASSLLDLNTGELFF.